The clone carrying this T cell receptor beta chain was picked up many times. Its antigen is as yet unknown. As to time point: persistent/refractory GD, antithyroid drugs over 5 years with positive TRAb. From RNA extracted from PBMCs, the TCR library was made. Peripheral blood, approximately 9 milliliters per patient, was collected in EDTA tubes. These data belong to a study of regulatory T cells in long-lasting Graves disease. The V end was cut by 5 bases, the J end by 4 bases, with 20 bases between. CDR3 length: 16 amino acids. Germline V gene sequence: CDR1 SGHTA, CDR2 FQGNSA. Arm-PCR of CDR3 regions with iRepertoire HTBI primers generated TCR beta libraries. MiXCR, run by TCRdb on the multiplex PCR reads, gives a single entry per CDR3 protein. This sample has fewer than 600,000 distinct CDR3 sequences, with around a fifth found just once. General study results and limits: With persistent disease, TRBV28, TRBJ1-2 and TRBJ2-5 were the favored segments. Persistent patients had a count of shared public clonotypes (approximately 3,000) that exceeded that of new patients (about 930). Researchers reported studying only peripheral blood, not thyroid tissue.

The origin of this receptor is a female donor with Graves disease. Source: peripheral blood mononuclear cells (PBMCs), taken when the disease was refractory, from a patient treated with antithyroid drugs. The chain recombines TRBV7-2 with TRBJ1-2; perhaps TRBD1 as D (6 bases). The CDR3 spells CASSLRQDLGLYGYTF. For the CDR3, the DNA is TGTGCCAGCAGCCTTAGACAGGATTTGGGCCTCTATGGCTACACCTTC.